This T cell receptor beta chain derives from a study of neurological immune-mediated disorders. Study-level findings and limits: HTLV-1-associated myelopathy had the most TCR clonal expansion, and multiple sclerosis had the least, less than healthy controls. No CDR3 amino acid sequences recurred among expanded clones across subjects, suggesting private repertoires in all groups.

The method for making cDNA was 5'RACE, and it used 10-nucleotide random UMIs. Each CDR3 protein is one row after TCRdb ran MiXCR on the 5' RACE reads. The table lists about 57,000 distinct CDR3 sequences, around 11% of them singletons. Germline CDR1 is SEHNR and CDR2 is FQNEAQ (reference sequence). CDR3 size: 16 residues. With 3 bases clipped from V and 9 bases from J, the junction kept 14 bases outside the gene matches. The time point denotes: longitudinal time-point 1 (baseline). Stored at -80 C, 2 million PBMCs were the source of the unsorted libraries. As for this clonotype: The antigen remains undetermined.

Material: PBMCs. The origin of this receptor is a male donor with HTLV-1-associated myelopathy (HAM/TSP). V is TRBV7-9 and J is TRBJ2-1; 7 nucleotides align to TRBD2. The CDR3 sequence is CASSLRTGGSYGEQFF. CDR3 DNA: TGTGCCAGCAGCTTGCGGACCGGCGGGAGTTATGGTGAGCAGTTCTTC.